This TCR beta chain stems from a study of OX40 agonist ivuxolimab in advanced cancers. Regarding the study as a whole: At doses 0.1 to 3.0 mg/kg, CD4+ and CD8+ clones expanded.

As for this clone: Its antigen is unknown.

Clones were sequenced by immunoSEQ multiplex PCR, and TCRdb holds only the in-frame ones, with some missing. The profile shows tens of thousands of clones, approximately 90% of them singletons. The germline CDR1 and CDR2 sequences are MNHEY and SMNVEV (reference sequence). The CDR3 extends over 17 amino acids. The germline V and J ends were trimmed by 2 bases and 7 bases, with 23 bases remaining between them. Specimen: CD4+ or CD8+ T cells sorted from blood, collected in a trial of the OX40 agonist ivuxolimab. The V and J genes are TRBV27 and TRBJ2-5, with D maybe TRBD2 (5 bases). This TCR derives from an adult with an advanced solid tumor such as melanoma, head and neck, liver or kidney cancer. The CDR3, as DNA: TGTGCCAGCAGTTTAGTGGCAGCCCGAAACGGACTGGGGACCCAGTACTTC. This encodes CASSLVAARNGLGTQYF.